The rows below give T cell receptor beta chains drawn from one sample of a study of T cells in Graves' hyperthyroidism and ophthalmopathy. TCRdb reprocessed the multiplex PCR reads via MiXCR and lists one record per CDR3 protein. The repertoire holds hundreds of thousands of distinct CDR3 sequences, around a quarter seen once, with about 11% in the top ten. The sample was blood. The receptor source for this set is a woman in her 30s with Graves' ophthalmopathy. Each CDR3 is given with its conserved first and last residue. Each record gives: D gene, clone size, J gene, V gene, CDR3 DNA, CDR3 protein. D genes are given only for firm matches. Clone size is stated in some rows and not others, as once, few, many or a class when expanded.

D gene: -; clone size: -; J gene: TRBJ1-1; V gene: TRBV6-1; CDR3 DNA: TGTGCCAGCAGCCCAACATGGGACACTGAAGCTTTCTTT; CDR3 protein: CASSPTWDTEAFF
D gene: -; clone size: many; J gene: TRBJ2-5; V gene: TRBV6-5; CDR3 DNA: TGTGCCAGCAGTTACTCTTGGGGGAGGAACCAAGAGACCCAGTACTTC; CDR3 protein: CASSYSWGRNQETQYF
D gene: TRBD1; clone size: many; J gene: TRBJ1-2; V gene: TRBV6-5; CDR3 DNA: TGTGCCAGCAGTTACGCTGGGGACAGGTCCTATGGCTACACCTTC; CDR3 protein: CASSYAGDRSYGYTF
D gene: -; clone size: -; J gene: TRBJ1-1; V gene: TRBV7-2; CDR3 DNA: TGTGCCAGCAGCTTAGGGGCGGGAACCGCTGAAGCTTTCTTT; CDR3 protein: CASSLGAGTAEAFF
D gene: TRBD1; clone size: many; J gene: TRBJ2-7; V gene: TRBV6-1; CDR3 DNA: TGTGCCAGCAGGCCGGGACAGAACTACGAGCAGTACTTC; CDR3 protein: CASRPGQNYEQYF
D gene: -; clone size: many; J gene: TRBJ2-7; V gene: TRBV6-4; CDR3 DNA: TGTGCCAGCTGGCCGGGCTCATCCTACGAGCAGTACTTC; CDR3 protein: CASWPGSSYEQYF
D gene: -; clone size: many; J gene: TRBJ2-4; V gene: TRBV12-3/TRBV12-4; CDR3 DNA: TGTGCCAGCAGCACCCTTAGCGACAAAAACATTAAGTACTTC; CDR3 protein: CASSTLSDKNIKYF
D gene: TRBD1; clone size: many; J gene: TRBJ1-2; V gene: TRBV6-5; CDR3 DNA: TGTGCCAGCAAAATGGACAGGGACTATGGCTACACCTTC; CDR3 protein: CASKMDRDYGYTF
D gene: -; clone size: many; J gene: TRBJ1-2; V gene: TRBV29-1; CDR3 DNA: TGCAGCGTTGCTCAGCTTCTCTATGGCTACACCTTC; CDR3 protein: CSVAQLLYGYTF
D gene: TRBD1; clone size: many; J gene: TRBJ2-7; V gene: TRBV20-1; CDR3 DNA: TGCAGTGCGAACCGGGACAGTCTCAACGAGCAGTACTTC; CDR3 protein: CSANRDSLNEQYF
D gene: -; clone size: many; J gene: TRBJ2-5; V gene: TRBV20-1; CDR3 DNA: TGCAGTGCTAGGCCGGGTAGGGTTCAAGAGACCCAGTACTTC; CDR3 protein: CSARPGRVQETQYF
D gene: -; clone size: many; J gene: TRBJ1-1; V gene: TRBV19; CDR3 DNA: TGTGCCAGTAGTATTGAGGGAACGGGAACTGAAGCTTTCTTT; CDR3 protein: CASSIEGTGTEAFF
D gene: -; clone size: many; J gene: TRBJ2-5; V gene: TRBV12-3/TRBV12-4; CDR3 DNA: TGTGCCAGCAGTTTCCCCTTAGTGGGCTTGGGGGAGACCCAGTACTTC; CDR3 protein: CASSFPLVGLGETQYF
D gene: -; clone size: many; J gene: TRBJ1-1; V gene: TRBV28; CDR3 DNA: TGTGCCAGCAGTACATTCGGGGGGCGTAGCATGAACACTGAAGCTTTCTTT; CDR3 protein: CASSTFGGRSMNTEAFF
D gene: -; clone size: -; J gene: TRBJ1-5; V gene: TRBV19; CDR3 DNA: TGTGCCAGTATCGGAACAGGACGGGATCAGCCCCAGCATTTT; CDR3 protein: CASIGTGRDQPQHF
D gene: -; clone size: many; J gene: TRBJ1-1; V gene: TRBV14; CDR3 DNA: TGTGCCAGCAGGCTCGCGGGGAGGAACACTGAAGCTTTCTTT; CDR3 protein: CASRLAGRNTEAFF
D gene: -; clone size: -; J gene: TRBJ2-2; V gene: TRBV24-1; CDR3 DNA: TGTGCCACCAGTATAGTTGCGGCTGTCGGGGAGCTGTTTTTT; CDR3 protein: CATSIVAAVGELFF
D gene: TRBD2; clone size: many; J gene: TRBJ2-7; V gene: TRBV28; CDR3 DNA: TGTGCTAACGGGGGGTTCAACGAGCAGTACTTC; CDR3 protein: CANGGFNEQYF
D gene: TRBD1; clone size: -; J gene: TRBJ2-4; V gene: TRBV6-1; CDR3 DNA: TGTGCCAGCAGACAAACCGCGGGACAGGGGGCAAGCATTAAGTACTTC; CDR3 protein: CASRQTAGQGASIKYF
D gene: TRBD2; clone size: many; J gene: TRBJ2-7; V gene: TRBV10-3; CDR3 DNA: TGTGCCATCAGTGCACTAGCGGGGGGATCTCGCTACGAGCAGTACTTC; CDR3 protein: CAISALAGGSRYEQYF
D gene: TRBD1; clone size: -; J gene: TRBJ1-1; V gene: TRBV9; CDR3 DNA: TGTGCCAGCAGCGTAGGGTCGACAGGGACGGCGAACACTGAAGCTTTCTTT; CDR3 protein: CASSVGSTGTANTEAFF
D gene: -; clone size: -; J gene: TRBJ1-1; V gene: TRBV28; CDR3 DNA: TGTGCCAGCATGGGCCAGGGGCTGCGCACTGAAGCTTTCTTT; CDR3 protein: CASMGQGLRTEAFF
D gene: TRBD1; clone size: many; J gene: TRBJ1-5; V gene: TRBV12-3/TRBV12-4; CDR3 DNA: TGTGCCAGCAGCCCGACAGGGGGCGGCGGGCAGCCCCAGCATTTT; CDR3 protein: CASSPTGGGGQPQHF
D gene: -; clone size: many; J gene: TRBJ2-7; V gene: TRBV12-3/TRBV12-4; CDR3 DNA: TGTGCCAGCAGTTTAGCGCGGAAGTACGAGCAGTACTTC; CDR3 protein: CASSLARKYEQYF
D gene: TRBD2; clone size: -; J gene: TRBJ2-7; V gene: TRBV5-1; CDR3 DNA: TGCGCCAGCAGCGCGACTAGCGGGGGGCCGAAAGAGCAGTACTTC; CDR3 protein: CASSATSGGPKEQYF
D gene: -; clone size: many; J gene: TRBJ2-7; V gene: TRBV11-1; CDR3 DNA: TGTGCCAGCAGCCATTACCTCAGCCCCTACGAGCAGTACTTC; CDR3 protein: CASSHYLSPYEQYF
D gene: -; clone size: many; J gene: TRBJ2-2; V gene: TRBV14; CDR3 DNA: TGTGCCAGCAGCGTAGTAGACACCGGGGAGCTGTTTTTT; CDR3 protein: CASSVVDTGELFF
D gene: TRBD1; clone size: once; J gene: TRBJ1-2; V gene: TRBV5-1; CDR3 DNA: TGCGCCAGCAGCTTGGGCAACAGGGGGCCCGACTATGGCTACACCTTC; CDR3 protein: CASSLGNRGPDYGYTF
D gene: TRBD2; clone size: many; J gene: TRBJ2-5; V gene: TRBV6-5; CDR3 DNA: TGTGCCAGCAGCGGACTAGCGGGGGGTCGGGAGACCCAGTACTTC; CDR3 protein: CASSGLAGGRETQYF
D gene: -; clone size: -; J gene: TRBJ1-5; V gene: TRBV12-3/TRBV12-4; CDR3 DNA: TGTGCCAGCACTCAGGCGGGCAATCAGCCCCAGCATTTT; CDR3 protein: CASTQAGNQPQHF
D gene: -; clone size: -; J gene: TRBJ2-2; V gene: TRBV6-1; CDR3 DNA: TGTGCCAGCCAGATGGGCGGGAACACCGGGGAGCTGTTTTTT; CDR3 protein: CASQMGGNTGELFF
D gene: -; clone size: -; J gene: TRBJ2-4; V gene: TRBV28; CDR3 DNA: TGTGCCAGCAGTTTAGTGATAGGGGACATTCAGTACTTC; CDR3 protein: CASSLVIGDIQYF
D gene: -; clone size: many; J gene: TRBJ1-1; V gene: TRBV2; CDR3 DNA: TGTGCCAGCGCACGAGTCCCGCTAAACACTGAAGCTTTCTTT; CDR3 protein: CASARVPLNTEAFF
D gene: -; clone size: few; J gene: TRBJ2-7; V gene: TRBV5-1; CDR3 DNA: TGCGCCAGCAGCTTGGGAATGTCGTCGACCTACGAGCAGTACTTC; CDR3 protein: CASSLGMSSTYEQYF
D gene: -; clone size: many; J gene: TRBJ1-2; V gene: TRBV4-2; CDR3 DNA: TGTGCCAGCAGCCAAGATAAGAGGGGGGGCTATGGCTACACCTTC; CDR3 protein: CASSQDKRGGYGYTF
D gene: -; clone size: few; J gene: TRBJ1-4; V gene: TRBV15; CDR3 DNA: TGTGCCACCAGCAGATTCCGGGGGCAGAATGAAAAACTGTTTTTT; CDR3 protein: CATSRFRGQNEKLFF
D gene: TRBD2; clone size: -; J gene: TRBJ2-7; V gene: TRBV11-2; CDR3 DNA: TGTGCCAGCAGCTTAGTGGGACTAGCGGTGAACGAGCAGTACTTC; CDR3 protein: CASSLVGLAVNEQYF
D gene: -; clone size: -; J gene: TRBJ2-7; V gene: TRBV4-2; CDR3 DNA: TGTGCCAGCAGGCAACATTACTACCAGAGCTCCTACGAGCAGTACTTC; CDR3 protein: CASRQHYYQSSYEQYF
D gene: -; clone size: few; J gene: TRBJ2-5; V gene: TRBV10-3; CDR3 DNA: TGTGCCACTCGGGGACCAGGGGGGGAAGAGACCCAGTACTTC; CDR3 protein: CATRGPGGEETQYF
D gene: -; clone size: -; J gene: TRBJ1-5; V gene: TRBV12-3/TRBV12-4; CDR3 DNA: TGTGCCAGCAGCTCACCCTGGGGGGAACGAAGCAATCAGCCCCAGCATTTT; CDR3 protein: CASSSPWGERSNQPQHF
D gene: TRBD2; clone size: -; J gene: TRBJ2-7; V gene: TRBV2; CDR3 DNA: TGTGCCAGCAGTGATTTCACCGGGACTAAGAGCGAGCAGTACTTC; CDR3 protein: CASSDFTGTKSEQYF
D gene: -; clone size: many; J gene: TRBJ2-7; V gene: TRBV19; CDR3 DNA: TGTGCCAGTAGTCCAAATCCAGTCCCGTTCTACGAGCAGTACTTC; CDR3 protein: CASSPNPVPFYEQYF
D gene: -; clone size: many; J gene: TRBJ2-7; V gene: TRBV29-1; CDR3 DNA: TGCAGCGTTTTGGCCAGGGGCCACGAGCAGTACTTC; CDR3 protein: CSVLARGHEQYF
D gene: TRBD1; clone size: few; J gene: TRBJ1-3; V gene: TRBV14; CDR3 DNA: TGTGCCAGCAGCCAGGGACAGGTGTTCTCTGGAAACACCATATATTTT; CDR3 protein: CASSQGQVFSGNTIYF
D gene: -; clone size: many; J gene: TRBJ1-5; V gene: TRBV6-5; CDR3 DNA: TGTGCCAGCAGTTACTCGAGGGACCCCAATCAGCCCCAGCATTTT; CDR3 protein: CASSYSRDPNQPQHF
D gene: -; clone size: many; J gene: TRBJ1-1; V gene: TRBV19; CDR3 DNA: TGTGCCAGTAGTATCAATCAGGGATCCACTGAAGCTTTCTTT; CDR3 protein: CASSINQGSTEAFF
D gene: -; clone size: many; J gene: TRBJ1-1; V gene: TRBV28; CDR3 DNA: TGTGCCAGCAGTTCCCCGGACAGAGAAGCTTTCTTT; CDR3 protein: CASSSPDREAFF